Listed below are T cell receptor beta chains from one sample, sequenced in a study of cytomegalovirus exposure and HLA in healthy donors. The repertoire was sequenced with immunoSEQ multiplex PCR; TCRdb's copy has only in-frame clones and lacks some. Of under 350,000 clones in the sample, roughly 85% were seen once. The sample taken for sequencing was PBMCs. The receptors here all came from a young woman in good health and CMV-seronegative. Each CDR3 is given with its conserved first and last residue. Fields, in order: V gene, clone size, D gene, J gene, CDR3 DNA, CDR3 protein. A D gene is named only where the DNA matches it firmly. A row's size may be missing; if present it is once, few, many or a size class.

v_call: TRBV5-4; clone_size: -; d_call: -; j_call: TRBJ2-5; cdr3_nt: TGTGCCAGCAGCTTGGGACAGGCCCAAGAGACCCAGTACTTC; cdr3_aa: CASSLGQAQETQYF
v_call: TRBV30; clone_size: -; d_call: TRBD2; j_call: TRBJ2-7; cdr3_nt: TGTGCCTGGAGCGTTGGACTAGCCCGTGGCAAGCAGTACTTC; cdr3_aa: CAWSVGLARGKQYF
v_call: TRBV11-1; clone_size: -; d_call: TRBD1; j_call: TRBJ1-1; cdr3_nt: TGTGCCAGCAGCGTTGACAGGGCTGAAGCTTTCTTT; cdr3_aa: CASSVDRAEAFF
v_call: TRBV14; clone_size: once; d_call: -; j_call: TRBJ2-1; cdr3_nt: TGTGCCAGCAGCCAGTTCGCGGGAAACTCCTACAATGAGCAGTTCTTC; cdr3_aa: CASSQFAGNSYNEQFF
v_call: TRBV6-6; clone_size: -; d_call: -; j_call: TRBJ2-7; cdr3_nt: TGTGCCAGCAGTTACTCGACAGGAGGATACGAGCAGTACTTC; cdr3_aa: CASSYSTGGYEQYF
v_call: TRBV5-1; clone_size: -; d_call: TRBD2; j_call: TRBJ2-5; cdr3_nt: TGCGCCAGCAGCTGGGGACTAGCGGGGGATGAGACCCAGTACTTC; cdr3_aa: CASSWGLAGDETQYF
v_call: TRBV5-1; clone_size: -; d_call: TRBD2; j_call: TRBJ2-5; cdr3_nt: TGCGCCAGCAGCTCCCAGACTAGCGGGGCACAAGAGACCCAGTACTTC; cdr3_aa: CASSSQTSGAQETQYF
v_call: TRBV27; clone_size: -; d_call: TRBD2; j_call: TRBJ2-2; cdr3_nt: TGTGCCAGCAGTCTCGGGACTAGCGGGACCGGGGAGCTGTTTTTT; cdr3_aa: CASSLGTSGTGELFF
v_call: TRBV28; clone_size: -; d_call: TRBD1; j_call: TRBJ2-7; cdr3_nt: TGTGCCAGCAGTTTATCCGACAGGGGAATAGGTGAGCAGTACTTC; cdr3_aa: CASSLSDRGIGEQYF
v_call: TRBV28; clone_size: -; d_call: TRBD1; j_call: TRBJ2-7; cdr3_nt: TGTGCCAGCAGCACCATCGGACAGGGTACTTACGAGCAGTACTTC; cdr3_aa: CASSTIGQGTYEQYF
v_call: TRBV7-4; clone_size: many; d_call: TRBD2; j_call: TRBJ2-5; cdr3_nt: TGTGCCAGCAGCTTGACTAGCGGGGGGGAAGAGACCCAGTACTTC; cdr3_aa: CASSLTSGGEETQYF
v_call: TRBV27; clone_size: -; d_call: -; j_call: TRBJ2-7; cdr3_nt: TGTGCCAGCAGCCTTCAGGGGGGCGCCTACGAGCAGTACTTC; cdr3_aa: CASSLQGGAYEQYF
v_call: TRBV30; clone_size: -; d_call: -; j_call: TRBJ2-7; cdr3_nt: TGTGCCTGGAGATCTGGAGGGTGGTCCTACGAGCAGTACTTC; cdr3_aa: CAWRSGGWSYEQYF
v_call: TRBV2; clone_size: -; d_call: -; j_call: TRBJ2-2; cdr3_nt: TGTGCCAGCAGCGGTATTCGACTGGGTAACACCGGGGAGCTGTTTTTT; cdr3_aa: CASSGIRLGNTGELFF
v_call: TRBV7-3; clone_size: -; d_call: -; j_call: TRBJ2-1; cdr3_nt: TGTGCCAGCAGCACCCAGGGGAGCGGCAACGGCAATGAGCAGTTCTTC; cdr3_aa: CASSTQGSGNGNEQFF
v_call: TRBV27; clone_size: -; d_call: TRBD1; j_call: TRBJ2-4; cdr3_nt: TGTGCCAGCAGTCCGTACAGGGGGAGAAACATTCAGTACTTC; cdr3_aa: CASSPYRGRNIQYF
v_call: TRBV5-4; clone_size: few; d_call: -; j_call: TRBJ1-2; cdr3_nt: TGTGCCAGCAGCTTGGCTAGGACAGACCCCTATGGAAATCGCTACACCTTC; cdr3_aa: CASSLARTDPYGNRYTF
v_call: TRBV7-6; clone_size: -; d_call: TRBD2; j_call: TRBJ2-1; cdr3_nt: TGTGCCAGCAGCTCACTTACGGGACTAGCGGGACGAGAGCAGTTCTTC; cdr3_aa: CASSSLTGLAGREQFF
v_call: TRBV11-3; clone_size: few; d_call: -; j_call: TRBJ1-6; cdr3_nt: TGTGCCAGCAGCCCTCGGCGGGGAAGTAATTCACCCCTCCACTTT; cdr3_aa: CASSPRRGSNSPLHF
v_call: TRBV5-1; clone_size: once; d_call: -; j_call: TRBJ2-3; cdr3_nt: TGCGCCAGCAGCTTGGGCGGCTACACAGATACGCAGTATTTT; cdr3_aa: CASSLGGYTDTQYF
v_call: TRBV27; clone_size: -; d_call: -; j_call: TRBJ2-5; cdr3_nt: TGTGCCAGCAGCCCCCGAGCCTCGGAGACCCAGTACTTC; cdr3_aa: CASSPRASETQYF
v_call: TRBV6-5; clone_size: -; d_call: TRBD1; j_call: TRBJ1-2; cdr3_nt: TGTGCCAGCAGTGATCTAGGGGGCAGGTATGGCTACACCTTC; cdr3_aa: CASSDLGGRYGYTF
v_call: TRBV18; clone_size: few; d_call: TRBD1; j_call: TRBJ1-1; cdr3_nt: TGTGCCAGCTCACCCCCCGGGCAGGGGGTTGGGACTGAAGCTTTCTTT; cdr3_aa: CASSPPGQGVGTEAFF
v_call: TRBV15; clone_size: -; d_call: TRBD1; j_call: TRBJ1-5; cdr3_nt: TGTGCCACCAGCATAGGAGGACAGGCCCCGTACAATCAGCCCCAGCATTTT; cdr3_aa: CATSIGGQAPYNQPQHF
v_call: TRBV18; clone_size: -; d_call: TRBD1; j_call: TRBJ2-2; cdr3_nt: TGTGCCAGCTCGGGACAGGGGCCCACCGGGGAGCTGTTTTTT; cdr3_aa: CASSGQGPTGELFF
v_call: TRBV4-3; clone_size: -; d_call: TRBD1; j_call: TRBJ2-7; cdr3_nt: TGCGCCAGCAGCCAGGGACAGGTTCCCTACGAGCAGTACTTC; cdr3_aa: CASSQGQVPYEQYF
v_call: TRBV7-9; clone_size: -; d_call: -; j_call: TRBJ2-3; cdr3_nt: TGTGCCAGCAGCTTAACGGGGGTTAGGACAGATACGCAGTATTTT; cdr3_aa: CASSLTGVRTDTQYF
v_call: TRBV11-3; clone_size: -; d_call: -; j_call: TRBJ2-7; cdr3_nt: TGTGCCAGCAGCTTACAGGGGTACGAGCAGTACTTC; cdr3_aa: CASSLQGYEQYF
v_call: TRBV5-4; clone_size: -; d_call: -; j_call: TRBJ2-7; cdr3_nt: TGTGCCAGCAGCTTATACAACTCCTACGAGCAGTACTTC; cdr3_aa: CASSLYNSYEQYF
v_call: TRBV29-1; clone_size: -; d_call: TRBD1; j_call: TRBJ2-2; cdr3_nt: TGCAGCGTAGAGGGGGCGCCGAACACCGGGGAGCTGTTTTTT; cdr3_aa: CSVEGAPNTGELFF
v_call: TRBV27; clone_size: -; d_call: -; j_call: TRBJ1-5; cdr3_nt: TGTGCCAGCAGCGAGGTTGACAGGAGCAATCAGCCCCAGCATTTT; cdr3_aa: CASSEVDRSNQPQHF
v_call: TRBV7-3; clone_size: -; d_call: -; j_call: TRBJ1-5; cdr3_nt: TGTGCCAGCAGCCTCTCCACAGGGTTTCAGCCCCAGCATTTT; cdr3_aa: CASSLSTGFQPQHF
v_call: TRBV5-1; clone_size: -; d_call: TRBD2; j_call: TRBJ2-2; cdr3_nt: TGCGCCAGCAGCTTGGAACTAGCGGGAGGCGGGGAGCTGTTTTTT; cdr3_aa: CASSLELAGGGELFF
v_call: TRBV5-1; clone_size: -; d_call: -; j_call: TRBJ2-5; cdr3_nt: TGCGCCAGCAGCCGACGGGAGTACCAAGAGACCCAGTACTTC; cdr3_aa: CASSRREYQETQYF
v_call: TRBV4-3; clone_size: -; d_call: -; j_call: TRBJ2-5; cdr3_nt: TGCGCCAGCAGCCAAGATTTCCGGTACCAAGAGACCCAGTACTTC; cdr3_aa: CASSQDFRYQETQYF
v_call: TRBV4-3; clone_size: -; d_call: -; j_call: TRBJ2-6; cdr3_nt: TGCGCCAGCAGCCAAGATCCTCCCGCTGGGGCCAACGTCCTGACTTTC; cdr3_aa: CASSQDPPAGANVLTF
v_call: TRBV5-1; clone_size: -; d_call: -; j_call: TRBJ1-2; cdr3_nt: TGCGCCAGCAGCTTGTTGCAGGGAAACTATGGCTACACCTTC; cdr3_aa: CASSLLQGNYGYTF
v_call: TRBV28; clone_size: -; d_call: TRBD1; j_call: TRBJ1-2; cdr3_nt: TGTGCCAGCAGTTCAGGGGGAGGTGGCTACACCTTC; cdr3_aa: CASSSGGGGYTF
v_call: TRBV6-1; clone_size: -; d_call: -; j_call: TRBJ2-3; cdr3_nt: TGTGCCAGCAGTTATACAGAGACCACAGATACGCAGTATTTT; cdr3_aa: CASSYTETTDTQYF
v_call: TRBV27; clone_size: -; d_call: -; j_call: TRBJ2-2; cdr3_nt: TGTGCCAGCAGTCTTCTACTATACGGGGAGCTGTTTTTT; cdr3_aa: CASSLLLYGELFF
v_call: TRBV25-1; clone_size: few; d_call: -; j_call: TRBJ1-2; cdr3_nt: TGTGCCAGCAGTGAAGGGGCTGCTAACTATGGCTACACCTTC; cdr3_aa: CASSEGAANYGYTF
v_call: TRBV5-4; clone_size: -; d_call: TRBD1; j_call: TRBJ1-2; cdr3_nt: TGTGCCAGCAGCTCCGCAGGGGGCTATGGCTGGGTCTTC; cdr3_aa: CASSSAGGYGWVF
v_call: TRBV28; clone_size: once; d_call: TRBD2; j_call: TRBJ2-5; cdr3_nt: TGTGCCAGCAGTCCCTCCTTAGCGGGCGCGGAGACCCAGTACTTC; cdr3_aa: CASSPSLAGAETQYF
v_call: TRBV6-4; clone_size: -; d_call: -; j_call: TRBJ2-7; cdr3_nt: TGTGCCAGCAGTGAGCCGACTAGCTCCTACGAGCAGTACTTC; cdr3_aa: CASSEPTSSYEQYF
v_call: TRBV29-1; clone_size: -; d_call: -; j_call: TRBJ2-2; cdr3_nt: TGCAGCGTTGGCGGCGGCGCTCCTTCTGGCGGGGAGCTGTTTTTT; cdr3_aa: CSVGGGAPSGGELFF
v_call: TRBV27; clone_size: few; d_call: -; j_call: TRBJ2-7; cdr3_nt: TGTGCCAGCAGTTCGACAGGTTACGAGCAGTACTTC; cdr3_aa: CASSSTGYEQYF
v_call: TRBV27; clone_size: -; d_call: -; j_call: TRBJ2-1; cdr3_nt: TGTGCCAGCAGTTTAGTGTGGAGAGGTGAGCAGTTCTTC; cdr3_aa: CASSLVWRGEQFF
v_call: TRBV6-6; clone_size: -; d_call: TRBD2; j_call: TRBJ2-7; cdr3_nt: TGTGCCAGCAGGACTAGCGGGAGTAAGGGCGAGCAGTACTTC; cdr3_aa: CASRTSGSKGEQYF
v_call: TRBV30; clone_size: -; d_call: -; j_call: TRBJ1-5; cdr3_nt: TGTGCCTGGAGTGGTACCGGGACACCCAATCAGCCCCAGCATTTT; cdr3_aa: CAWSGTGTPNQPQHF
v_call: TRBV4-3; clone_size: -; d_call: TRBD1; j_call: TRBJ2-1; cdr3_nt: TGCGCCAGCAGCCAACCTCATTATGGACAGGGTCTGGGTGAGCAGTTCTTC; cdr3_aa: CASSQPHYGQGLGEQFF
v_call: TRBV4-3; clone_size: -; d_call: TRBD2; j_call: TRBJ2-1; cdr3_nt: TGCGCCAGCAGCCAAGATGGATCGGGGGGATACAATGAGCAGTTCTTC; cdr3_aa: CASSQDGSGGYNEQFF
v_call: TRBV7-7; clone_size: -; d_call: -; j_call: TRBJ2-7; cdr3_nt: TGTGCCAGCAGCTTAGGGGTGGGGCCTCAGGACCACGAGCAGTACTTC; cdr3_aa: CASSLGVGPQDHEQYF
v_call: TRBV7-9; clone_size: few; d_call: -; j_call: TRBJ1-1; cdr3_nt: TGTGCCAGCAGCTTAACGCAGGTGCTACACACTGAAGCTTTCTTT; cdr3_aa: CASSLTQVLHTEAFF